This TCR beta chain was recorded in a study of response to subunit inactivated influenza vaccine. The study's findings and limits: The authors offered the suggestion that each seasonal influenza vaccination recruits few new T cells.

A few counts support this clonotype. Its antigen is as yet unknown. TCRdb ran MiXCR on the RT-PCR reads and lists one entry per CDR3 protein. Among under 950,000 distinct CDR3 sequences listed, less than 25% were seen once. Sequenced here: PBMCs from blood, sampled approximately 5 days after vaccination. This TCR was recovered from a man aged 50 to 59 who received an inactivated influenza vaccine.

CDR3 in amino acids: CSASREGPGETQYF. The CDR3 bases are TGCAGTGCTAGCCGGGAGGGCCCGGGAGAGACCCAGTACTTC. The V and J genes are TRBV20-1 and TRBJ2-5, with 8 bases lining up with TRBD2. This CDR3 spans 14 amino acids. Germline lookup yields CDR1 DFQATT and CDR2 SNEGSKA (reference sequence). V was clipped by 3 bases and J by 4 bases; unmatched bases: 7.